The sequence of this TCR beta chain was determined in a study of blood T cells in healthy people across ages. A few counts support this clonotype. With a J-beta primer mix and a sample-barcoded 5' primer, a second PCR ran about 6 to 11 cycles. One entry per CDR3 protein results from TCRdb running MiXCR on the 5' RACE reads. Here the sample spans 700,000 or so distinct CDR3 sequences, about a fifth being singletons. This CDR3 contains 13 residues. CDR1 MNHNY and CDR2 SVGAGI come from the germline V gene (reference sequence). With 8 bases removed from V and 5 bases from J, the gap between germline ends came to 12 bases. Peripheral blood from each donor was collected in a volume of 9.5 to 10 milliliters.

Sequenced: blood. The receptor comes from a man aged 65-85 years in good health. This rearrangement joins TRBV6-6 to TRBJ1-4; D unclear. CDR3 sequence: CASEERRNEKLFF. The CDR3 region has the DNA TGTGCCAGCGAGGAACGTCGGAATGAAAAACTGTTTTTT.